This T cell receptor beta chain was sequenced in a study of blood T cell repertoires in COVID-19. Across the study: The analysed material was cDNA or gDNA that came from T cells, B-cell-depleted T cells, or PBMCs.

This clone appeared once. The V end lost 0 bases, the J end lost 3 bases, and 11 bases lay between the germline ends. The CDR3 has 15 amino acids. Germline loops: CDR1 SEHNR, CDR2 FQNEAQ (reference sequence). Original data processing: The authors estimated nucleated cell counts from reference gene primer amplification. Data came from immunoSEQ multiplex PCR; TCRdb stores just in-frame clones and leaves some out. The DNA was the basis for D and trimming; V, J and clone size are from that table. The data contain 28,000 or so clones, roughly 84% of them seen just once; the ten biggest clones take up 25% to 35%.

The clonotype was recovered from a human donor in a cohort sampled during active COVID-19. This sequence joins TRBV7-9 and TRBJ2-5, with D perhaps TRBD1 (5 bases). Specimen: peripheral blood. The chain's CDR3 is CASSLAGQVKETQYF. The CDR3 region has the DNA TGTGCCAGCAGCTTAGCGGGGCAAGTAAAAGAGACCCAGTACTTC.